This TCR beta chain came from a study of CD8+ T cells in alopecia areata. About the study: Tofacitinib administration persisted for 6 to 18 months, succeeded by 6 months off drug.

V was trimmed by 3 bases and J by 5 bases, leaving 4 bases between them. Germline CDR1 and CDR2: KGHSH and LQKENI. The CDR3 contains 11 residues. Findings of the study overall: Mouse data revealed clearer TCR sharing than patient data did, a gap possibly tied to HLA.

Concerning this clone: The antigen remains undetermined. Distinct nucleotide sequences in the sample also encode this CDR3.

TCR sequencing used cDNA made by reverse transcription of extracted RNA. Clones were sequenced by immunoSEQ multiplex PCR, and TCRdb holds only the in-frame ones, with some missing. The table shows about 180,000 clones, with 59% occurring only once. The sequencing here drew on CD4+ T cells sorted from blood, taken at week 0. The rearrangement uses TRBV18 and TRBJ2-5; D uncertain. The origin of this receptor is a human donor with alopecia areata. CDR3: CASSPKETQYF. The CDR3, as DNA: TGTGCCAGCTCACCTAAGGAGACCCAGTACTTC. Full variable domain (outside the CDR3, taken from reference TRBV18 and TRBJ2-5): NAGVMQNPRHLVRRRGQEARLRCSPMKGHSHVYWYRQLPEEGLKFMVYLQKENIIDESGMPKERFSAEFPKEGPSILRIQQVVRGDSAAYFCASSPKETQYFGPGTRLLVL.